This T cell receptor beta chain was captured in a study of shared clonotypes between healthy human individuals. Study-wide results and limits: Collection of samples was limited to blood; tissue repertoires likely differ.

Comments on this clone: The antigen is undetermined.

The length of the CDR3 is 14 residues. The V end lost 0 bases, the J end lost 6 bases, and 13 bases lay between the germline ends. Germline assignment: CDR1 SGDLS and CDR2 YYNGEE. Sequenced by immunoSEQ multiplex PCR; TCRdb stores in-frame clones only, minus some. Of some 2,500,000 clones in the sample, under 95% were seen once. The receptor comes from a man aged 18-30 years in good health. Some clones in this sample may be carry-over from other donors' samples. The chain recombines TRBV9 with TRBJ2-7; maybe TRBD1 (5 bases). Input material: naive CD4+ T cells from PBMCs. Subset denoted: CD45RA+ positively selected. The CDR3 nucleotides read TGTGCCAGCAGCGTAGGGGTTGTTCAGGGCGAGCAGTACTTC. This translates into CASSVGVVQGEQYF.